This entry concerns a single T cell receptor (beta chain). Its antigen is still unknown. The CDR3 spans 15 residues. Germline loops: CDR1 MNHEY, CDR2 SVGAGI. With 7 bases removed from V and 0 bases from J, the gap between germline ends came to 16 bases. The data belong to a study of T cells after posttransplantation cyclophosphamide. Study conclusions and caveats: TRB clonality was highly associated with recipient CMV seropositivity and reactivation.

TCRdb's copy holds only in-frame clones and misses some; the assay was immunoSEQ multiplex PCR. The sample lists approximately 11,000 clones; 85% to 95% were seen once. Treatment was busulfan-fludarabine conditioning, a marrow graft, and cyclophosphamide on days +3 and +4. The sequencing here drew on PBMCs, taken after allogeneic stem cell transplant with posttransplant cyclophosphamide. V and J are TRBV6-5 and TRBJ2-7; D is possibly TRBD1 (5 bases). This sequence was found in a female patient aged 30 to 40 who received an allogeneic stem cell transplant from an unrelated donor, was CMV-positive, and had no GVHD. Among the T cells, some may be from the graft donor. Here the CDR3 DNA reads TGTGCCAGCACCCTCAGGGATAGGCTCTCCTACGAGCAGTACTTC. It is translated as CASTLRDRLSYEQYF.